This TCR beta chain appears in the sequencing data of a study of CD8+CD57+ T cells in acquired aplastic anemia. Across the study: The sorted CD4+ and CD8+ cells yielded an average approximately 3.3 ug of DNA. Study conclusions and caveats: About 30 CD8+ CDR3 sequences occurred in both the patients and the controls. Patients and healthy controls showed no significant CD8+ Simpson's diversity difference.

This clonotype was observed many times. The antigen is undetermined. Profiles of TCR beta VDJ and CDR3 were generated from a genomic DNA template. TCRdb ran MiXCR on the reads and lists one entry per CDR3 protein. Here the sample spans 260,000 or so distinct CDR3 sequences, more than 45% being singletons. Patients sequenced had flow cytometry evidence of CD8+CD57+ cell expansion. The CDR3 is 15 residues long. Germline values: CDR1 LGHNA, CDR2 YNFKEQ. Trimming cost V 4 bases and J 0 bases, with 11 bases left between them. The sequenced sample consisted of sorted CD4+, CD8+, or CD8+CD57+ T cells (not recorded which) from PBMCs. This chain joins TRBV4-2 and TRBJ2-3, with D perhaps assigned TRBD1 or TRBD2 (5 bases each). The sequence came from a human donor with aplastic anemia. Here the CDR3 reads CASSPTGASTDTQYF. The CDR3 DNA reads TGTGCCAGCAGCCCGACCGGGGCCAGCACAGATACGCAGTATTTT.